The clone carrying this T cell receptor (beta chain) was counted a single time. Its specificity is unknown. The record originates from a study of blood T cells in healthy people across ages. General observations from the study: Estimates based on one million T cells were treated as lower bounds.

Trimming stripped 1 base from V and 3 bases from J, with 10 bases between. CDR1 is SGHAT and CDR2 is FQNNGV in the germline V gene. The CDR3 sequence is 15 residues long. Then a second PCR, running roughly 7 to 12 cycles, was carried out with a sample-barcoded 5' primer and a J-beta primer mix. All cDNA molecules were each tagged by a template-switch adaptor with 12 random nucleotides. TCRdb re-called the 5' RACE reads with MiXCR, one entry per CDR3 protein. This sample has over 700,000 distinct CDR3 sequences, with about 48% found just once. Donors each provided 8 to 10 milliliters of peripheral blood. Researchers isolated at least 7 million PBMCs per sample.

Specimen: blood. The chain links TRBV11-2 to TRBJ2-1; TRBD2 is a possible D gene (5 bases). This TCR came from a man older than 75 in good health. The CDR3 region has the DNA TGTGCCAGCAGCTTAGCGGCTACTAGCTACAATGAGCAGTTCTTC. This codes for CASSLAATSYNEQFF.